Presented here are 10 T cell receptor beta chains from one specimen sequenced in a study of T cell clusters in autoimmune cytopenias. TRB was amplified by touch-down multiplex PCR, primer pools A and B combined. With the multiplex PCR reads reprocessed, TCRdb shows one record per CDR3 protein and no DNA. Listed are some 3,900 distinct CDR3 sequences; around a quarter falls within the top ten. Some 34,000 genome equivalents of blood DNA were amplified for TRB. The sample consisted of peripheral blood. Receptors originate from a human donor with an autoimmune cytopenia or autoimmune hepatitis (not recorded which).

The rearrangement links TRBV6-2 or TRBV6-3 to TRBJ1-1; the D gene TCRdb calls, TRBD1, cannot be checked with no DNA. The germline V gene has CDR1 MNHEY and CDR2 SVGEGT. CDR3 length: 17 amino acids. CDR3 protein: CASSYSAPRARDTEAFF.

CDR3 loop: CASSLGGTNRYEQYF. V gene TRBV5-1 combines with J gene TRBJ2-7; there is no DNA to check the TCRdb D call of TRBD1. Germline values: CDR1 SGHRS, CDR2 YFSETQ. The CDR3 is 15 residues long.

The V call is TRBV11-1, the J call TRBJ2-5; TCRdb reports TRBD2, a call that lacks DNA to check it against. CDR1 is SGHAT, CDR2 FQDESV, per germline (reference sequence). The CDR3 has 18 amino acids. This CDR3 is CASSLGALGGPQQETQYF.

This rearrangement joins TRBV7-9 to TRBJ2-3; TCRdb's D call of TRBD1 is untestable without DNA. The CDR3 sequence is 17 residues long. CDR1 SEHNR and CDR2 FQNEAQ come from the germline V gene (reference sequence). The CDR3 sequence is CASSWGQEGESTDTQYF.

Measured by frequency, this clonotype is medium-sized. J is TRBJ1-2 and V is TRBV30; the D gene TCRdb calls, TRBD1, cannot be checked with no DNA. Germline V gene sequence: CDR1 GTSNPN, CDR2 SVGIG (reference sequence). This CDR3 comprises 16 residues. CDR3 residues: CAWSPQTGGTYYGYTF.

Frequency places this clonotype as medium-sized. This chain uses TRBV18 with TRBJ2-1; TCRdb's D call, TRBD2, is unchecked because there is no DNA. This CDR3 is built from 15 residues. Per germline, CDR1 KGHSH and CDR2 LQKENI. The CDR3 is CASSPGLAGGYEQFF.

This clonotype is identified as medium-sized from frequency. The chain combines TRBV19 with TRBJ1-2. The CDR3 is 13 residues long. The germline gives CDR1 LNHDA, CDR2 SQIVND (reference sequence). The CDR3 loop reads CASSINRRNGYTF.

The chain employs TRBV20-1 and TRBJ2-2; TCRdb picks TRBD1, but there is no DNA to check that call. The germline V gene encodes CDR1 DFQATT and CDR2 SNEGSKA (reference sequence). CDR3 length: 15 amino acids. The CDR3 reads CSANRQGGNTGELFF.

CDR3: CASSLAKASEQFF. The V and J genes are TRBV7-2 and TRBJ2-1; TCRdb's assignment of TRBD2 cannot be checked, as there is no DNA. This CDR3 spans 13 amino acids. The germline V gene encodes CDR1 SGHTA and CDR2 FQGNSA.

According to its frequency, this clonotype is medium-sized. The chain joins TRBV30 to TRBJ1-5; as DNA is missing, the TRBD1 call by TCRdb cannot be tested. CDR3 length: 15 amino acids. The V gene's germline CDR1 is GTSNPN and CDR2 SVGIG (reference sequence). The chain's CDR3 is CAWSAGTGGNQPQHF.